The T cell receptor beta chain described here comes from a study of control samples from healthy donors and cancer patients. The repertoire was sequenced with immunoSEQ multiplex PCR; TCRdb's copy has only in-frame clones and lacks some. Of approximately 130,000 clones in the sample, around nine tenths are singletons; the top ten hold roughly 12%. The CDR3 length is 14 residues. The trim removed 9 bases at V and 2 bases at J, leaving 2 bases unmatched. Germline V lookup: CDR1 MNHEY, CDR2 SVGAGI. Sequencing was carried out using blood. The sequence was collected from a man younger than 40 in good health. This chain links TRBV6-5 with TRBJ2-1; the match to TRBD2 covers 12 bases. The CDR3 DNA reads as TGTGCCAGTTCTAGCGGGGGGGCCTACAATGAGCAGTTCTTC. The encoded protein is CASSSGGAYNEQFF.